This TCR beta chain is from a study of monozygotic twins with inflammatory bowel disease. Comments on this clonotype: Its antigen remains unknown.

The study's findings and limits: For IBD, no single strong associated signal or clonotype was supported.

Researchers used template switching to add UMIs featuring a 6-nucleotide sample barcode. Nested PCRs of roughly 15 and 9 cycles, two in total, were run on TCRalpha and TCRbeta cDNA. From the 5' RACE reads, TCRdb lists one entry per CDR3 protein and no DNA. The repertoire table contains over 100,000 distinct CDR3 sequences. Sequencing was performed on blood. The sequence was obtained from a human donor with ulcerative colitis or Crohn's disease, or a healthy co-twin of an affected twin (not recorded which).

The CDR3 reads CASSFPQGGGDTGELFF. The rearrangement uses TRBV5-1 and TRBJ2-2; TCRdb's D call of TRBD1 is untestable without DNA. The CDR3 runs to 17 residues. Germline V gene sequence: CDR1 SGHRS, CDR2 YFSETQ.